The clone carrying this T cell receptor beta chain appeared many times. TCRdb re-called the 5' RACE reads through MiXCR, storing one row per CDR3 protein. The data contain a few hundred thousand distinct CDR3 sequences, approximately 9% of them singletons. The sample comes from a study of T-cell memory formation after mild COVID-19. V lost 7 bases to trimming and J lost 5 bases, with 12 bases between them. CDR1 SGHDT and CDR2 YYEEEE come from the germline V gene. This CDR3 is built from 12 residues. The TCR originated in a man aged 18 to 35 who had mild COVID-19 (a few samples of this study predate the infection). Cell type and time point are not known. The chain links TRBV5-6 to TRBJ2-5; D perhaps matches TRBD2 (6 bases). Input material: PBMCs or a T cell subset sorted from them (not recorded which). The CDR3 sequence: CASGGTVETQYF. CDR3 DNA sequence: TGTGCCAGCGGCGGGACGGTGGAGACCCAGTACTTC. Based on the CDR3 plus reference TRBV5-6 and TRBJ2-5, the full variable domain is DAGVTQSPTHLIKTRGQQVTLRCSPKSGHDTVSWYQQALGQGPQFIFQYYEEEERQRGNFPDRFSGHQFPNYSSELNVNALLLGDSALYLCASGGTVETQYFGPGTRLLVL.